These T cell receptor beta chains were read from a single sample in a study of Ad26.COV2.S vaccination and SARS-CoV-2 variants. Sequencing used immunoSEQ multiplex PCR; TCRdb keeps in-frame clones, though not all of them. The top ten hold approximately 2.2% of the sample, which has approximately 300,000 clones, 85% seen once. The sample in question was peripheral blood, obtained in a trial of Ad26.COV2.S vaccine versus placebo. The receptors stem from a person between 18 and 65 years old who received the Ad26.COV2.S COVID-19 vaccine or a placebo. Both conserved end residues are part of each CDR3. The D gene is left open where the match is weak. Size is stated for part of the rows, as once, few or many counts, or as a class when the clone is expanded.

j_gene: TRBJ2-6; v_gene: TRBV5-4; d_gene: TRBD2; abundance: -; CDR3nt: TGTGCCAGCAGCTTGGCTTACGGGGGGACTGGGGCCAACGTCCTGACTTTC; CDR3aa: CASSLAYGGTGANVLTF
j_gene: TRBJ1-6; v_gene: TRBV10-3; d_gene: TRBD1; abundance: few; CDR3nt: TGTGCCATCAGTGAGTTGAGGACAGGGGGCAATTCACCCCTCCACTTT; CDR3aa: CAISELRTGGNSPLHF
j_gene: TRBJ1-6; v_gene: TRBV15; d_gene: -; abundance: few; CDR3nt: TGTGCCACCAGCAGAGGAGGTCAGGATTCACCCCTCCACTTT; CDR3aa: CATSRGGQDSPLHF
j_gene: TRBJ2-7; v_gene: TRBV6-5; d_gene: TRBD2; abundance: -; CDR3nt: TGTGCCAGCAGGAGGGACTACTCCTACGAGCAGTACTTC; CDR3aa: CASRRDYSYEQYF
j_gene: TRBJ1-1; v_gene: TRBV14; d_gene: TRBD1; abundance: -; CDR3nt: TGTGCCAGCAGCCACGGACAGGGCACTGAAGCTTTCTTT; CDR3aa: CASSHGQGTEAFF
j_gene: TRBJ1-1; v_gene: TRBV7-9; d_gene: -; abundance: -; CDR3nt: TGTGCCAGCAGCTTCGGTAACACTGAAGCTTTCTTT; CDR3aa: CASSFGNTEAFF
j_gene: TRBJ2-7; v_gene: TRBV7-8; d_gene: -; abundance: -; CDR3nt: TGTGCCAGCAGCGAACGACGGACAACCGCCTACGAGCAGTACTTC; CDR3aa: CASSERRTTAYEQYF
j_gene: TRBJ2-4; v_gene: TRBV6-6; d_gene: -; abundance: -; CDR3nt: TGTGCCAGCAGTTACGAACAGGGCTCTCGAGTCATTCAGTACTTC; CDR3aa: CASSYEQGSRVIQYF
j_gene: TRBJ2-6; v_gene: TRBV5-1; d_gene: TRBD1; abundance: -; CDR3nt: TGCGCCAGCACTCTCCAGGGGGCGCAAGGGGCCAACGTCCTGACTTTC; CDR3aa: CASTLQGAQGANVLTF
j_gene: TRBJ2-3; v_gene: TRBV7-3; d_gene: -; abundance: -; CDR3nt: TGTGCCAGCAGCCCCGACGGTTCCACAGATACGCAGTATTTT; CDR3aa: CASSPDGSTDTQYF
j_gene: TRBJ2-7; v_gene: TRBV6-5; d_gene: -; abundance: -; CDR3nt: TGTGCCAGCAGTTACTGGTCACAGGGGGGGGAGCAGTACTTC; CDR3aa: CASSYWSQGGEQYF
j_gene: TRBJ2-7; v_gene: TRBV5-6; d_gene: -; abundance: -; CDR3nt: TGTGCCAGCAGCTTGGTTCCGGGTGGAACATACGAGCAGTACTTC; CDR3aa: CASSLVPGGTYEQYF
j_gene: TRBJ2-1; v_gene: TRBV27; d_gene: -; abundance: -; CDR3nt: TGTGCCAGCAGTTTACAGGGGCTAACCTACAATGAGCAGTTCTTC; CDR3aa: CASSLQGLTYNEQFF
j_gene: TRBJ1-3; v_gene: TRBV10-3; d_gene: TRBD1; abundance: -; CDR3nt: TGTGCCTCACAGGGACAGCGGTCGGGCACCATATATTTT; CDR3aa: CASQGQRSGTIYF
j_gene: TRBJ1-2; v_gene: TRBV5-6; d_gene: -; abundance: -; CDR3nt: TGTGCCAGCTCGCCAGGGACCTATGGCTACACCTTC; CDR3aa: CASSPGTYGYTF
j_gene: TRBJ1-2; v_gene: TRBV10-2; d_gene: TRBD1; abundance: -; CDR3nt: TGCGCCAGCAGCCAGGGACAGGGGGCTGGTTGGGACTATGGCTACACCTTC; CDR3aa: CASSQGQGAGWDYGYTF
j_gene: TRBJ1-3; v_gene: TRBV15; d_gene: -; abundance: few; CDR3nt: TGTGCCACCAACCGAGAACGGGCAATTGCTGGAAACACCATATATTTT; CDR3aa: CATNRERAIAGNTIYF
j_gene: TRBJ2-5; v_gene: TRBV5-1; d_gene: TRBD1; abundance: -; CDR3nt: TGCGCCAGCAGCTTGGACGGACAGGGGCGGGTAGAGACCCAGTACTTC; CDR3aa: CASSLDGQGRVETQYF
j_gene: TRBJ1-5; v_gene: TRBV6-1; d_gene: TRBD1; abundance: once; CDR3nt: TGTGCCAGCAGTGAGAGGGCAGGAGGGGGCTCTAAGGGGAATCAGCCCCAGCATTTT; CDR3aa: CASSERAGGGSKGNQPQHF
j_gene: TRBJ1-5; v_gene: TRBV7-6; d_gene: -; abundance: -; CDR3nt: TGTGCCAGCAGCTTAGCTCAGAATCAGCCCCAGCATTTT; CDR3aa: CASSLAQNQPQHF
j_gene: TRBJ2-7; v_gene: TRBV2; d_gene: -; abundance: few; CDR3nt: TGTGCCAGCGGGCTTGGGAGGGGGACGGGCTCCTACGAGCAGTACTTC; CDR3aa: CASGLGRGTGSYEQYF
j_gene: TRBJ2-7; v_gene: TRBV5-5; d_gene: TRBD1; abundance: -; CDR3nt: TGTGCCAGCAGCTCAAAGTCCAGGGGGAGTCGGTCGGGGCAGTACTTC; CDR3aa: CASSSKSRGSRSGQYF
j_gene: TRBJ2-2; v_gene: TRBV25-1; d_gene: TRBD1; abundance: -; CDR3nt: TGTGCCAGCGGAGGGACAGGGCACACCGGGGAGCTGTTTTTT; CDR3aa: CASGGTGHTGELFF
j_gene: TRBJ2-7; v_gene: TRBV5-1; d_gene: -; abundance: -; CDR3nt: TGCGCCAGCAGCTTGGCTGCAGGAACCCCCTACGAGCAGTACTTC; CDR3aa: CASSLAAGTPYEQYF
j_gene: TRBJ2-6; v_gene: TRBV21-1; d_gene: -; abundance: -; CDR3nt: TGTGCCAGCAGCATGGACAATACTGGGGCCAACGTCCTGACTTTC; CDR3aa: CASSMDNTGANVLTF
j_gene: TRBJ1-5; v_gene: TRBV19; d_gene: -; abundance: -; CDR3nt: TGTGCCAGTAGGCGGGGTAGTAGCAATCAGCCCCAGCATTTT; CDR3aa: CASRRGSSNQPQHF
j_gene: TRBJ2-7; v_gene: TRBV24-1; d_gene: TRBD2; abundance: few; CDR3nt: TGTGCCACCAGTGCCACAGGTAGGGGAGGGGTCTACGAGCAGTACTTC; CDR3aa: CATSATGRGGVYEQYF
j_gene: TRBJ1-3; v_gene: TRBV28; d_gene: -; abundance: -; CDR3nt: TGTGCCAGCATTTCCGGAAGCTACACCATATATTTT; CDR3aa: CASISGSYTIYF
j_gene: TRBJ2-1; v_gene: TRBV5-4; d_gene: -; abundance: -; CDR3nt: TGTGCCAGCAGCCTAGCAGACAGTAAGTCCTACAATGAGCAGTTCTTC; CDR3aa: CASSLADSKSYNEQFF